The 5 T cell receptor beta chains below come from one sample, sequenced in a study of T cells expressing NK-cell markers (TCRdb year 2020). The library was made by 5' RACE. The sequencer listed for this sample is Illumina HiSeq 2000. Reads reprocessed by TCRdb are summarized as one entry per CDR3 protein sequence, and DNA is absent. This sample's table has entries for about 460,000 distinct CDR3 sequences. 1.4% of the sample comes from the top ten. Sequencing input: blood T cells: a sorted CD56 or NKG2C T cell subset, CD4+ or CD8+ T cells, or bulk PBMC T cells (not recorded which). Receptors originate from a woman in her 50s in good health. Donor details come from another sample of the same person, matched by shared clones.

V and J are TRBV28 and TRBJ2-1. Germline CDR1 reads MDHEN; CDR2 reads SYDVKM. The CDR3 runs to 12 residues. CDR3 in amino acids: CASSLQVGEQFF.

V gene TRBV6-5 combines with J gene TRBJ1-2; TCRdb calls TRBD1, which cannot be checked without DNA. CDR3 length: 16 residues. Germline V gene sequence: CDR1 MNHEY, CDR2 SVGAGI. CDR3 amino acids: CASSRGQGAFFYGYTF.

The rearrangement uses TRBV29-1 and TRBJ1-1. The CDR3 is 14 amino acids. CDR1 and CDR2 from the germline V gene are SQVTM and ANQGSEA. The CDR3 is CSVVILMIDTEAFF.

This chain connects TRBV3-1 to TRBJ2-1; the D gene TCRdb calls, TRBD1, cannot be checked with no DNA. This CDR3 has 18 amino acids. Looked up from germline, CDR1 is LGHDT and CDR2 is YNNKEL (reference sequence). The CDR3 here is CASSQAPLGGSTYNEQFF.

The gene calls are TRBV6-1 and TRBJ1-4. Looked up from germline, CDR1 is MNHNS and CDR2 is SASEGT. This CDR3 has 14 residues. CDR3 sequence: CASRPRQLSEKLFF.